This TCR beta chain was found in a study of monozygotic twins with inflammatory bowel disease. The CDR3 totals 13 residues. Per the germline V gene, CDR1 is SEHNR and CDR2 is FQNEAQ (reference sequence). Details on this clonotype: Antigen: not known.

Whole-study results and caveats: Fewer clonotypes were shared with others by IBD patients than by healthy twins, especially with disease activity. Different T cell subtypes could not be distinguished. A reduction in TCRbeta diversity (inverse Simpson) was seen in IBD patients relative to healthy co-twins.

TCRdb reanalyzed the 5' RACE reads and collapses them to one entry per CDR3 protein, without DNA. This specimen shows under 150,000 distinct CDR3 sequences; the ten leading clones hold approximately 2.5%. V is TRBV7-9 and J is TRBJ1-1. This clonotype was sampled from a human donor with ulcerative colitis or Crohn's disease, or a healthy co-twin of an affected twin (not recorded which). The specimen was blood. This chain's CDR3 is CASSPTLIGKAFF.